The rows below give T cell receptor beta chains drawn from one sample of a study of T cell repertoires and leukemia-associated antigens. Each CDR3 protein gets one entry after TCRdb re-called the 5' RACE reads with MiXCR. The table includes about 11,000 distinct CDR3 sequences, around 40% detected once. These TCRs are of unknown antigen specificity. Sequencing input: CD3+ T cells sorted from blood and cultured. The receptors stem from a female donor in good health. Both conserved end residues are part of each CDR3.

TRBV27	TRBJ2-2	CASSQGTGELFF
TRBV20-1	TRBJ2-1	CSARDPVNWNEQFF
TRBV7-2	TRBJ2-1	CASSLDSGGTYNEQFF
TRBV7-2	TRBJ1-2	CASSLGRGSNYGYTF
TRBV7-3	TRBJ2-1	CASSTTSGRDNEQLF
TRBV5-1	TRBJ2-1	CASSLEGTDYNEQFF
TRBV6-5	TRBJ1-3	CASQGGSGNTIYF
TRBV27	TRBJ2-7	CASEGSGEQYF
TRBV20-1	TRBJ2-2	CSARGTGELFF
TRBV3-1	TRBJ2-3	CASSQADTQYF
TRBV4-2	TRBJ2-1	CASSHLGTSADNEQFF
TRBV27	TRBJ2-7	CASSFSSGKQYF
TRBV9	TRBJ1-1	CASSVDGGETEAFF
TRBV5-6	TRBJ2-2	CASSQGIGELFF
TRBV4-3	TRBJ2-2	CASSQTGLCANTGELFF
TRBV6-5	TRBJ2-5	CATLVPSTGTKETQYF
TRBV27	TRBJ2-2	CATSQWDTGELFF
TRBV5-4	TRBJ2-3	CASSHRQGEVNTDTQYF
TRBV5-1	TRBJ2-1	CASSQDRIYNEQFF
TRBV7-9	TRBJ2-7	CASSWGQDREQYF
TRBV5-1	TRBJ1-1	CASSLDPTGLMNTEAFF
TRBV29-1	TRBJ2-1	CTGGSYNEQFF
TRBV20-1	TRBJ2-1	CSARGGRGYNEQFF
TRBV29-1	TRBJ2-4	CSVEDSKMAKNIQYF
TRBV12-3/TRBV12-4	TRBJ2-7	CASSLGVHEQYF
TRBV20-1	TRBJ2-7	CSASEGGGYEQYF
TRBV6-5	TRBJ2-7	CAGGYGHTLYEQYF
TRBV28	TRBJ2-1	CASSVAGTSGSSYNEQFF
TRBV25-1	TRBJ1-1	CASSPGSNTEAFF
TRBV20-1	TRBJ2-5	CSARGGQAQETQYF
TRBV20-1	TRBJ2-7	CSARAGLDYEQYF
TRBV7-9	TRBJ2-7	CASSSLDRDKDEQYF
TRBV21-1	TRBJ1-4	CASSTHPGGREKLFF
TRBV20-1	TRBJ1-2	CSAAGSNYGYTF
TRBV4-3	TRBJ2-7	CASSQDLRGYEQYF
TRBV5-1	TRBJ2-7	CASSSLGPLGDEQYF
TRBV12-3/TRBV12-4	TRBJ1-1	CASSLDGGGAFF
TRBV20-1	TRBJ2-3	CSARAVLATDTQYF
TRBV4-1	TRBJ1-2	CASSQGIETNYGHTF
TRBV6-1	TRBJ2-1	CASGAGGNEQFF
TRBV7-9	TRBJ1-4	CACNDGQNRENLFF
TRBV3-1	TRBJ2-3	CASSQTSGTVDTQYF
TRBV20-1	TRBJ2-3	CSAMGTSGGITDTQYF
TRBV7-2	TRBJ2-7	CASSLVTYEQYF
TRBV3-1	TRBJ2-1	CASSQIFPSGSIGYNEQFF
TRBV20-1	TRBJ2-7	CSALSGTGALSEQYF
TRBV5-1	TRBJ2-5	CASSLAVGETQYF
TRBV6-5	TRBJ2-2	CASSHGLARNTGELFF
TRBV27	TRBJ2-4	CASGTSGMTKNIQYF
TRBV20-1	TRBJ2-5	CSARDLAPGAQYF
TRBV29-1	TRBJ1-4	CSVAAATNEKLFF
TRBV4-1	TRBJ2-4	CASSQLAGGWAKNIQYF
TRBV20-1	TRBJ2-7	CSARDRIAGSYEQYF
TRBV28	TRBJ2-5	CASSLADQETQYF
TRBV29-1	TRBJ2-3	CSAWELAGGTDTQYF
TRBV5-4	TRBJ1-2	CASSRDAANYGYTF
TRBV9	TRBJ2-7	CASSADSIPYEQYF
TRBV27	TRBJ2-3	CASSLSSGIPDTQYF